One and the same sample provided the 14 T cell receptor beta chains below, sequenced in a study of T-cell memory formation after mild COVID-19. TCRdb processed the 5' RACE reads anew with MiXCR; each CDR3 protein has one entry. The table records about 38,000 distinct CDR3 sequences, approximately 10% of them present only once. The sample comprised PBMCs or a T cell subset sorted from them (not recorded which). The receptors come from a man in his late teens or twenties who had mild COVID-19 (a few samples of this study predate the infection). Cell type and time point are not known.

The rearrangement links TRBV18 to TRBJ1-6, with 7 bases fitting TRBD1. CDR3 size: 16 residues. From germline, CDR1 is KGHSH and CDR2 LQKENI. V trimming: 4 bases; J trimming: 7 bases; junction bases outside the gene matches: 10. The CDR3 coding sequence is TGTGCCAGCTCACGGCGAGGGGGACAGTTAAATTCACCCCTCCACTTT. Amino acid sequence: CASSRRGGQLNSPLHF.

This clonotype was counted at least ten times. V and J are TRBV10-3 and TRBJ1-6; 7 positions match TRBD1. Germline trimming cut 10 bases from V and 5 bases from J; bases unmatched to any gene: 11. The V gene's germline CDR1 is ENHRY and CDR2 SYGVKD. There are 15 residues in the CDR3. This CDR3 reads CATTGRGINNSPLHF. CDR3 DNA: TGTGCCACCACGGGCAGGGGGATCAATAATTCACCCCTCCACTTT.

This clonotype was found many times. The chain joins TRBV12-3 or TRBV12-4 to TRBJ2-7, with no clear D. V was trimmed by 2 bases and J by 7 bases, leaving 6 bases between them. The CDR3 has 11 amino acids. The CDR3 DNA reads as TGTGCCAGCAGTTTAAGGGCAGAGCAGTACTTC. As protein: CASSLRAEQYF.

The V gene is TRBV6-5, the J gene TRBJ2-3; a weak D match, TRBD2 (5 bases). Trimming pared 5 bases from V and 0 bases from J, leaving 12 bases between. Germline CDR1 is MNHEY and CDR2 is SVGAGI. This CDR3 region has 15 residues. The CDR3 region is CASSRTGSSTDTQYF. The CDR3 nucleotides read TGTGCCAGCAGTAGGACTGGTTCTAGCACAGATACGCAGTATTTT.

This clonotype was found many times. The genes are TRBV7-9 and TRBJ1-2; D unresolved. Germline CDR1 reads SEHNR; CDR2 reads FQNEAQ (reference sequence). CDR3 length: 14 amino acids. The V end was cut by 5 bases, the J end by 4 bases, with 14 bases between. The CDR3 sequence is CASSRTPTVYGYTF. As DNA, the CDR3 is TGTGCCAGCAGCCGCACCCCGACTGTCTATGGCTACACCTTC.

The rearrangement uses TRBV6-2 or TRBV6-3 and TRBJ2-7; TRBD2 aligns across 14 bases. Trimming at V came to 6 bases and at J to 6 bases, leaving 7 bases not matched to a gene. This CDR3 comprises 15 residues. Germline V gene sequence: CDR1 MNHEY, CDR2 SVGEGT. CDR3: CASSTRGLAGVEQYF. The CDR3 DNA sequence: TGTGCCAGCAGCACCCGGGGACTAGCGGGAGTCGAGCAGTACTTC.

In regard to this clonotype: A much larger clone differs from this one at a single base, so this may be a read error. V and J are TRBV6-2 or TRBV6-3 and TRBJ2-5; 12 bases map to TRBD2. The V gene's germline CDR1 is MNHEY and CDR2 SVGEGT. This CDR3 comprises 16 residues. V lost 6 bases to trimming and J lost 10 bases; unmatched junction nucleotides: 15. In nucleotides, the CDR3 is TGTGCCAGCAGCTCCCCACTAGCGGGGGGCAAGCCGATCCAGTACTTC. This sequence encodes CASSSPLAGGKPIQYF.

Many counts were recorded for this clonotype. V gene TRBV7-2 combines with J gene TRBJ2-3; D gene uncertain. The V end was cut by 5 bases, the J end by 6 bases, with 12 bases between. The CDR3 spans 13 residues. CDR1 and CDR2 from the germline V gene are SGHTA and FQGNSA. The CDR3 DNA reads as TGTGCCAGCAGCGATCTAGTGACTGATACGCAGTATTTT. Translating it yields CASSDLVTDTQYF.

This clonotype was observed at least ten times. J is TRBJ2-5 and V is TRBV6-5, with D possibly being TRBD2 (6 bases). This CDR3 is 14 amino acids long. Per the germline V gene, CDR1 is MNHEY and CDR2 is SVGAGI. V was clipped by 2 bases and J by 7 bases, with 14 bases between them. CDR3 bases: TGTGCCAGCAGTTACGTGGGAACCGGGGGGACCCAGTACTTC. It yields the protein CASSYVGTGGTQYF.

In its sample, this clonotype was seen many times. This rearrangement joins TRBV5-6 to TRBJ2-2, with D perhaps assigned TRBD1 or TRBD2 (5 bases each). V shed 2 bases and J shed 0 bases, with 17 bases lying between them. The CDR3 runs 18 residues. CDR1 and CDR2 from the germline V gene are SGHDT and YYEEEE. In DNA form, the CDR3 reads TGTGCCAGCAGCTTTAGGTCCGGTTTGGGGGCGAACACCGGGGAGCTGTTTTTT. It is translated as CASSFRSGLGANTGELFF.

The CDR3 DNA reads as TGTGCCAGCAGCCAAGGAACTCAGGGGTTCACAGATACGCAGTATTTT. Amino acids: CASSQGTQGFTDTQYF. The chain employs TRBV4-2 and TRBJ2-3; D possibly corresponds to TRBD1 (6 bases). CDR1 LGHNA and CDR2 YNFKEQ come from the germline V gene. The CDR3 is 16 amino acids. The V and J ends lost 1 base and 2 bases respectively, with 13 bases between them.

Many counts were recorded for this clonotype. The J gene is TRBJ1-5, the V gene TRBV19, with D uncertain. Germline values: CDR1 LNHDA, CDR2 SQIVND (reference sequence). Trimming took 3 bases from V and 3 from J, leaving 18 bases between them. The CDR3 covers 17 residues. The CDR3 region has the DNA TGTGCCAGTAGTATCAGAAACGTCGGGGTGATCAATCAGCCCCAGCATTTT. Translation gives CASSIRNVGVINQPQHF.

This clonotype came up many times. The chain employs TRBV5-1 and TRBJ2-3, with D unclear. The CDR3 is 14 residues long. Deletions cut 4 bases from V and 1 base from J, with 10 bases between. Germline CDR1 is SGHRS and CDR2 is YFSETQ. Here the CDR3 DNA reads TGCGCCAGCAGCCCCGAGCTAGGCACAGATACGCAGTATTTT. As protein: CASSPELGTDTQYF.

V usage is TRBV6-4 and J usage is TRBJ2-7; tentatively, D is TRBD1 (5 bases). The V gene's germline CDR1 is MRHNA and CDR2 SNTAGT. V lost 5 bases and J 9 bases, leaving 14 bases between the germline ends. The CDR3 loop spans 12 amino acids. The CDR3 spells CASSRGFSGQYV. In DNA form, the CDR3 reads TGTGCCAGCAGTAGGGGCTTTTCCGGGCAGTACGTC.